This T cell receptor beta chain was retrieved from a study of T-cell memory formation after mild COVID-19. The CDR3 spans 17 residues. In germline, CDR1 is LGHNA, CDR2 YSLEER. The V and J ends lost 4 bases and 2 bases respectively, with 19 bases between them. Employing constant-segment primers, 5'RACE generated TCR alpha and TCR beta cDNA libraries bearing sample barcodes and UMIs. TCRdb re-derived calls from the 5' RACE reads in MiXCR, one entry per CDR3 protein. The table shows 400,000 or so distinct CDR3 sequences, with around 20% occurring only once. Study results and limitations: From day 15 to 85, contracting clones were balanced between CD4 and CD8, whereas later expanders leaned toward CD4+.

Comments on this clonotype: The antigen remains unidentified.

This sequence joins TRBV4-3 and TRBJ2-3; D might be TRBD2 (6 bases). The clonotype was recovered from an adult woman who had mild COVID-19 (a few samples of this study predate the infection). Cell type and time point are not known. Sequencing was done on a sample of PBMCs or a T cell subset sorted from them (not recorded which). CDR3 sequence reads: CASSRRTTGGHTDTQYF. The DNA of the CDR3 is TGCGCCAGCAGCCGGCGGACTACTGGTGGGCACACAGATACGCAGTATTTT.